This T cell receptor beta chain was retrieved from a study of cytomegalovirus exposure and HLA in healthy donors. Both 60 Vbeta primers and 13 Jbeta primers went into the PCR. Data came from immunoSEQ multiplex PCR; TCRdb stores just in-frame clones and leaves some out. Here the sample spans roughly 160,000 clones, around 77% being singletons. The sample comprised PBMCs. The receptor comes from a woman aged 25 to 39 in good health and CMV-seronegative.

In nucleotides, the CDR3 is TGTGCCAGCAGTTGGGACTTCAGCTCCTACGAGCAGTACTTC. Protein sequence: CASSWDFSSYEQYF. V usage is TRBV2 and J usage is TRBJ2-7; the D gene is possibly TRBD2 (6 bases). V shed 5 bases and J shed 0 bases, with 11 bases lying between them. The CDR3 contains 14 residues. Germline CDR1 SNHLY, CDR2 FYNNEI.